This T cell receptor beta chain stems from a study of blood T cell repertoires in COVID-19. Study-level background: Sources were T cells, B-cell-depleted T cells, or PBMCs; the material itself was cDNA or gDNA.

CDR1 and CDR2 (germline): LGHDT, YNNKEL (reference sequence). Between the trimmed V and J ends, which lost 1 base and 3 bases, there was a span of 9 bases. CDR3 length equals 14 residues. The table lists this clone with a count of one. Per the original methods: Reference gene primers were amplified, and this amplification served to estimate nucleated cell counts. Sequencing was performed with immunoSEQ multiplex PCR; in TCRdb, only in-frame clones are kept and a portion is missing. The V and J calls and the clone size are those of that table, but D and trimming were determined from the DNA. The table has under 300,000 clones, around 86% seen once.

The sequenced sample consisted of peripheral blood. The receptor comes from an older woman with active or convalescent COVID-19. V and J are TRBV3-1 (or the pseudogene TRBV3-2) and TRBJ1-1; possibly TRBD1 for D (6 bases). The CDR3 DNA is TGTGCCAGCAGCCAAGCCCCAGGGGACACTGAAGCTTTCTTT. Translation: CASSQAPGDTEAFF.